This TCR beta chain was sequenced for a study of blood T cell repertoires in COVID-19. Study overall: Specimens from acute and convalescent COVID-19 originated in the United States, Italy and Spain. T cells, B-cell-depleted T cells, or PBMCs supplied cDNA or gDNA.

Trimming at V came to 4 bases and at J to 4 bases, leaving 7 bases not matched to a gene. Germline V lookup: CDR1 SGHRS, CDR2 YFSETQ. The length of the CDR3 is 14 residues. Authors' processing steps: Estimated nucleated cell counts came from reference gene primer amplification. The method was immunoSEQ multiplex PCR; TCRdb's version includes in-frame clones alone and lacks a portion of them. The V and J calls and the clone size are those of that table, but D and trimming were determined from the DNA. The repertoire consists of under 200,000 clones, with around 87% occurring once and the leading ten covering roughly 2.5%. A word on this clone: The same CDR3 arises from other DNA sequences in this sample as well.

The specimen was peripheral blood. The clonotype was recovered from a man in his forties with active or convalescent COVID-19. J is TRBJ1-2 and V is TRBV5-1; TRBD1 aligns across 7 bases. CDR3 in DNA: TGCGCCAGCAGCCCCGGGGACAGAGGCTATGGCTACACCTTC. It encodes CASSPGDRGYGYTF. The full variable domain, in which reference TRBV5-1 and TRBJ1-2 provide the parts outside the CDR3, is KAGVTQTPRYLIKTRGQQVTLSCSPISGHRSVSWYQQTPGQGLQFLFEYFSETQRNKGNFPGRFSGRQFSNSRSEMNVSTLELGDSALYLCASSPGDRGYGYTFGSGTRLTVV.